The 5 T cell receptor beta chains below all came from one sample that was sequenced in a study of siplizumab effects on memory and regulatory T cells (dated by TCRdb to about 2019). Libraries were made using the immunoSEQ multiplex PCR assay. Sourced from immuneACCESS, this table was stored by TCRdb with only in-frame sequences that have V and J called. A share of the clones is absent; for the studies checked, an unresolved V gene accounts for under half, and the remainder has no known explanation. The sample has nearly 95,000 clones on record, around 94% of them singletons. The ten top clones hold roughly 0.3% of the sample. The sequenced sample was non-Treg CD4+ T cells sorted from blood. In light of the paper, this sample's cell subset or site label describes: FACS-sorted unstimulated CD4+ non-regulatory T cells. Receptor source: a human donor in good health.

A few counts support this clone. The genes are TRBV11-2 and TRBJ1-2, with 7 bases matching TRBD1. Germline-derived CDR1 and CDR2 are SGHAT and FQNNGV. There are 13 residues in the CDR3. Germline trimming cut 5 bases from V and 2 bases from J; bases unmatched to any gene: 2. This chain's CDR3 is CASSQGQNYGYTF. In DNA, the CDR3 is TGTGCCAGCAGCCAGGGACAGAACTATGGCTACACCTTC. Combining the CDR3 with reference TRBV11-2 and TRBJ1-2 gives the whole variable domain EAGVAQSPRYKIIEKRQSVAFWCNPISGHATLYWYQQILGQGPKLLIQFQNNGVVDDSQLPKDRFSAERLKGVDSTLKIQPAKLEDSAVYLCASSQGQNYGYTFGSGTRLTVV.

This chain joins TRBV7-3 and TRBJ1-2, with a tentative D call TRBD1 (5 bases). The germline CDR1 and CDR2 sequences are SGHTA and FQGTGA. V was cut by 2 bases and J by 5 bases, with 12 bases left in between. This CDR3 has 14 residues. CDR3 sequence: CASSLGQGEYGYTF. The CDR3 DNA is TGTGCCAGCAGCTTAGGCCAGGGAGAATATGGCTACACCTTC.

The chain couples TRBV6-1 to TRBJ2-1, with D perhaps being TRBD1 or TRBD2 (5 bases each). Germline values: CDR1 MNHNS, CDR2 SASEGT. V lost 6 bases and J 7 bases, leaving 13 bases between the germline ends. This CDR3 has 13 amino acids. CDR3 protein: CASSPGWGNEQFF. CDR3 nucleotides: TGTGCCAGCAGCCCTGGATGGGGGAATGAGCAGTTCTTC.

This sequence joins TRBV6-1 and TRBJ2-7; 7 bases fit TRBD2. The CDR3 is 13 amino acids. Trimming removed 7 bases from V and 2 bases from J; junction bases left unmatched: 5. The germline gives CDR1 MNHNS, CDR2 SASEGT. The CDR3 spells CASKTGTTYEQYF. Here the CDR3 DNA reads TGTGCCAGCAAAACCGGGACTACCTACGAGCAGTACTTC.

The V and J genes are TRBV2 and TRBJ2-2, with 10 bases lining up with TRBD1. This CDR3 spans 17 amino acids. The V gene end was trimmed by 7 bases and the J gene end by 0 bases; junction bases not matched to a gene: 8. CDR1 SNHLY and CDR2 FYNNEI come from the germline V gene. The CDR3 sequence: CASTGDRGIANTGELFF. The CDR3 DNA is TGTGCCAGCACGGGGGACAGGGGAATAGCGAACACCGGGGAGCTGTTTTTT. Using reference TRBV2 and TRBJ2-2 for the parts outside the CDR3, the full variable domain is EPEVTQTPSHQVTQMGQEVILRCVPISNHLYFYWYRQILGQKVEFLVSFYNNEISEKSEIFDDQFSVERPDGSNFTLKIRSTKLEDSAMYFCASTGDRGIANTGELFFGEGSRLTVL.